The present entry profiles one T cell receptor beta chain with its context. The sample belongs to a study of T-cell reconstitution after alpha-beta-depleted transplantation in children. CDR1 MDHEN and CDR2 SYDVKM come from the germline V gene. The CDR3 runs 15 residues. V lost 5 bases to trimming and J lost 3 bases; unmatched junction nucleotides: 8. Preparation of the TCRbeta library used unique molecular identifiers. Using its own MiXCR run on the PCR reads, TCRdb lists one record per CDR3 protein. Of hundreds of thousands of distinct CDR3 sequences detected, around 17% appear once; the ten largest clones hold 0.85% to 1.3%.

The source is a human donor who donated a stem cell graft to a child with acute myeloid leukemia. This specimen consisted of PBMCs from the stem cell graft donor, obtained from the stem cell graft. The chain joins TRBV28 to TRBJ2-7; 9 nucleotides match TRBD1. CDR3 amino acids: CASSAPGQGDYEQYV. The CDR3 DNA reads as TGTGCCAGCAGTGCCCCGGGACAGGGTGACTACGAGCAGTACGTC.